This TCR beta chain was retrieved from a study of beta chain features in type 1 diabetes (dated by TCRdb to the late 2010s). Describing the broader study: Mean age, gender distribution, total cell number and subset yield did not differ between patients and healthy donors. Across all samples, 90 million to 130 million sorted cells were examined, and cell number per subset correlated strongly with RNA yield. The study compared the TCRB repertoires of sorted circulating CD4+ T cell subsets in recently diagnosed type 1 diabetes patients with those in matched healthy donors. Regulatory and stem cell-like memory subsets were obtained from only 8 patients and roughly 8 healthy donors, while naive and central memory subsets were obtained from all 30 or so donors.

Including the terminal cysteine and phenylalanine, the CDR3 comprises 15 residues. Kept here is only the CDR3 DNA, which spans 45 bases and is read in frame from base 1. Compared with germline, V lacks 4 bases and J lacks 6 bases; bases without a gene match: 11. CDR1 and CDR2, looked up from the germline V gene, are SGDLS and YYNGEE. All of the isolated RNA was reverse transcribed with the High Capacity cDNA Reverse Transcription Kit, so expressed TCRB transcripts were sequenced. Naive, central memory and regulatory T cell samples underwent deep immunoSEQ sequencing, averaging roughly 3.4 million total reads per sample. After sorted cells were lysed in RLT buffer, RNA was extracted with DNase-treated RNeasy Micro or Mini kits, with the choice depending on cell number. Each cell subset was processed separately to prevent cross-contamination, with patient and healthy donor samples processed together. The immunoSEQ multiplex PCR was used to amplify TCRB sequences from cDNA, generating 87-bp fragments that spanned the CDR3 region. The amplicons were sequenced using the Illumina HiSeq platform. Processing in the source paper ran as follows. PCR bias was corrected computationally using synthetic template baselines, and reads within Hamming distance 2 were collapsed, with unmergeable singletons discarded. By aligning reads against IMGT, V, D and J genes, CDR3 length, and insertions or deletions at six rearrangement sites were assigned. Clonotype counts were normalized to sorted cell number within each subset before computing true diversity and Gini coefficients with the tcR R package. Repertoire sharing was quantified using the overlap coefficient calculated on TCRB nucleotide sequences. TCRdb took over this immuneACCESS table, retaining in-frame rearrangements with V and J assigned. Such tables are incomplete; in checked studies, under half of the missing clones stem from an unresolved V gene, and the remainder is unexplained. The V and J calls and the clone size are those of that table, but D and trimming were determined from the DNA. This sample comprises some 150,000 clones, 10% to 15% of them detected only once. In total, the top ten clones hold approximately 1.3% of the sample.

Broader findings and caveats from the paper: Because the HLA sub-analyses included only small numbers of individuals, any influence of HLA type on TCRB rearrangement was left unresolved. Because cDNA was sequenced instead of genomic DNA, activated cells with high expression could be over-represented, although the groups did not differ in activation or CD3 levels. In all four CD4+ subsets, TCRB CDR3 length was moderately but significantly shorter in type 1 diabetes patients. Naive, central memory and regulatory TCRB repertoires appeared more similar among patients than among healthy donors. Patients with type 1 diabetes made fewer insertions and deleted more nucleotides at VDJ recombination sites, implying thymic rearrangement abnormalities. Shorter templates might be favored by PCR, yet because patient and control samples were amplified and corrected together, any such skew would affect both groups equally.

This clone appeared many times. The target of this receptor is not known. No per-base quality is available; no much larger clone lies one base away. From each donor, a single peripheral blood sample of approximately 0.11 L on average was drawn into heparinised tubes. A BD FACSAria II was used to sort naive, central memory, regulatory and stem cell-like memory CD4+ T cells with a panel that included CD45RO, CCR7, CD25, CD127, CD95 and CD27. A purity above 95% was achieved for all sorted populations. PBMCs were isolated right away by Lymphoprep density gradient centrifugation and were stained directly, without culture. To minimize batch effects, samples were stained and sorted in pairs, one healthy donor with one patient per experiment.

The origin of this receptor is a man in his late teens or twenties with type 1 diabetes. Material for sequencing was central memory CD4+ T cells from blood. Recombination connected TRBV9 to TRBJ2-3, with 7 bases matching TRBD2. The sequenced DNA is TGTGCCAGCAGCCCCACTAGCGAGGGAGGGGATACGCAGTATTTT. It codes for CASSPTSEGGDTQYF.